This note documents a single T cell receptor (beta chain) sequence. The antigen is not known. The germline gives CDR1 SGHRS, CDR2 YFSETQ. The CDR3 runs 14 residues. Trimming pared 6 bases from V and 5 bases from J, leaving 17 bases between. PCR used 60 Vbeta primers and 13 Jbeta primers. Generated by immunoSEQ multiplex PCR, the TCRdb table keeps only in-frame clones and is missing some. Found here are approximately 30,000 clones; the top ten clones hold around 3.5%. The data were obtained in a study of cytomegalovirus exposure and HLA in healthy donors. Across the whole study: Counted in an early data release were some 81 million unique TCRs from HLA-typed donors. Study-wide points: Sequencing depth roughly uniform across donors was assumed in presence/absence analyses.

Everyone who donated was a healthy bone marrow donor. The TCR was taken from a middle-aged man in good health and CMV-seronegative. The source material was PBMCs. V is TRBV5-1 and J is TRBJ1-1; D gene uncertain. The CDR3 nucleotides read TGCGCCAGCAACCTGGGGTTCTCGGGAACTGAAGCTTTCTTT. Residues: CASNLGFSGTEAFF.